The source of this T cell receptor (beta chain) is a study of neoadjuvant anti-PD-1 for oral cavity cancer. Overall study: Non-progressing patients received a fourth nivolumab dose near day 43, then surgery on days 50-56. Study-wide results and caveats: Each response group had just a few patients in TCR analyses.

This clone was seen a few times. What it binds is unknown. This table comes from immunoSEQ multiplex PCR, and its TCRdb copy is limited to in-frame clones, with some not included. The sample includes about 15,000 clones, less than 80% of them seen just once. The V and J ends lost 5 bases and 4 bases, in that order; junction bases with no gene match: 13. The CDR3 is 16 residues long. The germline V gene has CDR1 KGHSH and CDR2 LQKENI. This sequence was found in a person aged 35 to 85 with oral cavity squamous cell carcinoma. The sequencing used PBMCs, collected before nivolumab (anti-PD-1) treatment. V is TRBV18 and J is TRBJ1-1; 7 positions match TRBD1. The CDR3: CASSSKISQGSTEAFF. The CDR3 DNA follows: TGTGCCAGCTCATCAAAAATTTCACAGGGGTCCACTGAAGCTTTCTTT. Combining the CDR3 with reference TRBV18 and TRBJ1-1 gives the whole variable domain NAGVMQNPRHLVRRRGQEARLRCSPMKGHSHVYWYRQLPEEGLKFMVYLQKENIIDESGMPKERFSAEFPKEGPSILRIQQVVRGDSAAYFCASSSKISQGSTEAFFGQGTRLTVV.